The table lists the clone carrying this T cell receptor (beta chain) with a few counts. Per the authors' pipeline: Amplification from reference gene primers served as the basis for estimated nucleated cell counts. The assay was immunoSEQ multiplex PCR, and TCRdb's table has in-frame clones only and misses some. The V and J calls and clone size come from that table; D and trimming were worked out from the DNA. The sample shows more than 110,000 clones, roughly 80% of them seen only once. The data were taken from a study of blood T cell repertoires in COVID-19. Turning to the study itself: Acute and convalescent COVID-19 specimens originated in the United States, Italy and Spain. PBMCs, B-cell-depleted T cells, or T cells provided the cDNA or gDNA that made up the material.

V was trimmed by 0 bases and J by 0 bases, leaving 10 bases between them. Germline V gene data show CDR1 as LGHNA and CDR2 as YNFKEQ. This CDR3 has 16 residues. The V gene is TRBV4-2, the J gene TRBJ2-3, with D tentatively TRBD1 (6 bases). The sample was peripheral blood. The clonotype was recovered from a woman aged 80 or over with acute or convalescent COVID-19. CDR3 in amino acids: CASSQEWGPSTDTQYF. The CDR3 DNA reads as TGTGCCAGCAGCCAAGAATGGGGGCCGAGCACAGATACGCAGTATTTT.